Below are 19 T cell receptor beta chains sequenced from a single sample in a study of T cell changes during pregnancy in multiple sclerosis. Clones were read by immunoSEQ multiplex PCR, and TCRdb kept only the in-frame ones, dropping some. The data show some 44,000 clones, with around 90% seen just once and roughly 1.2% held by the top ten. The sequencing used CD4+ T cells from peripheral blood mononuclear cells, collected in the second trimester of pregnancy. Source of these receptors: a female donor with multiple sclerosis, enrolled in a pregnancy study.

This rearrangement joins TRBV5-1 to TRBJ2-7; 8 nucleotides agree with TRBD1. J lost 5 bases, V lost 5 bases, and 6 bases had no gene match. CDR3 length: 13 residues. Per germline, CDR1 SGHRS and CDR2 YFSETQ. The CDR3 loop reads CASRATGVDEQYF. The CDR3 nucleotides read TGCGCCAGCAGAGCGACAGGGGTAGACGAGCAGTACTTC.

The V call is TRBV10-3, the J call TRBJ1-1; 8 positions agree with TRBD1. This CDR3 has 14 residues. The germline V gene encodes CDR1 ENHRY and CDR2 SYGVKD. Trimming removed 3 bases from V and 7 bases from J; junction bases left unmatched: 7. CDR3 sequence: CAISEILGQGEAFF. The CDR3 nucleotides are TGTGCCATCAGTGAAATTTTAGGACAGGGTGAAGCTTTCTTT.

The chain carries TRBV18 and TRBJ2-7; 15 bases map to TRBD2. This CDR3 region has 18 residues. V trimming: 3 bases; J trimming: 4 bases; junction bases outside the gene matches: 10. Germline V gene data show CDR1 as KGHSH and CDR2 as LQKENI. DNA of the CDR3: TGTGCCAGCTCACCTCGCGGACTAGCGGGAGGGCCGGGTTACGAGCAGTACTTC. This sequence encodes CASSPRGLAGGPGYEQYF. Filled out from reference TRBV18 and TRBJ2-7, the complete variable domain reads NAGVMQNPRHLVRRRGQEARLRCSPMKGHSHVYWYRQLPEEGLKFMVYLQKENIIDESGMPKERFSAEFPKEGPSILRIQQVVRGDSAAYFCASSPRGLAGGPGYEQYFGPGTRLTVT.

The V and J genes are TRBV18 and TRBJ1-5; D possibly corresponds to TRBD1 (5 bases). With 5 bases removed from V and 2 bases from J, the gap between germline ends came to 19 bases. This CDR3 contains 17 residues. CDR1 and CDR2 (germline): KGHSH, LQKENI. DNA for the CDR3: TGTGCCAGCTCAAGAATGGTAGCCGGGACTGGCAATCAGCCCCAGCATTTT. Amino acids: CASSRMVAGTGNQPQHF.

This clone has only a few counts. The chain couples TRBV11-3 to TRBJ2-1; possibly TRBD2 for D (6 bases). Germline CDR1 and CDR2: SGHNT and YENEEA. Trimming removed 3 bases from V and 8 bases from J, with 11 bases in between. There are 13 residues in the CDR3. In nucleotides, the CDR3 is TGTGCCAGCAGCTTCGGAGGGTTCGATGAGCAGTTCTTC. Protein product: CASSFGGFDEQFF.

A single count supports this clone. V usage is TRBV19 and J usage is TRBJ2-7; a weak D match, TRBD2 (6 bases). CDR3 length: 14 amino acids. V was clipped by 9 bases and J by 7 bases, with 22 bases between them. CDR1 is LNHDA, CDR2 SQIVND, per germline (reference sequence). CDR3 in amino acids: CASRSPGPAGEQYF. CDR3 nucleotides: TGTGCCAGCCGCTCGCCCGGCCCCGCGGGGGAGCAGTACTTC.

This chain connects TRBV19 to TRBJ1-5, with a tentative D call TRBD1 (5 bases). Trimming shortened V by 2 bases and J by 5 bases, and 22 bases separated the two germline ends. Germline CDR1 reads LNHDA; CDR2 reads SQIVND (reference sequence). The CDR3 is made up of 18 amino acids. The DNA of the CDR3 is TGTGCCAGTAGTATATTCCCCCCCGCCAGGGCATGGTATCAGCCCCAGCATTTT. Its translation: CASSIFPPARAWYQPQHF.

J is TRBJ2-7 and V is TRBV27; D may be TRBD2 (5 bases). From germline, CDR1 is MNHEY and CDR2 SMNVEV (reference sequence). With 3 bases removed from V and 7 bases from J, the gap between germline ends came to 13 bases. This CDR3 contains 13 residues. The CDR3, as DNA: TGTGCCAGCAGTTTCCCCGGTACGGGGGAGCAGTACTTC. This codes for CASSFPGTGEQYF.

The chain carries TRBV9 and TRBJ2-1; D is possibly TRBD2 (6 bases). V was trimmed by 0 bases and J by 8 bases, leaving 15 bases between them. The CDR3 is made up of 15 amino acids. CDR1 is SGDLS and CDR2 is YYNGEE in the germline V gene. The CDR3 loop reads CASSVEAGALDEQFF. In nucleotides, the CDR3 is TGTGCCAGCAGCGTAGAAGCGGGTGCCCTCGATGAGCAGTTCTTC. The variable domain in full, completed from reference TRBV9 and TRBJ2-1, reads DSGVTQTPKHLITATGQRVTLRCSPRSGDLSVYWYQQSLDQGLQFLIQYYNGEERAKGNILERFSAQQFPDLHSELNLSSLELGDSALYFCASSVEAGALDEQFFGPGTRLTVL.

The chain joins TRBV7-2 to TRBJ1-1; possible D gene TRBD1, 5 bases. Looked up from germline, CDR1 is SGHTA and CDR2 is FQGNSA. CDR3 length: 15 residues. Trimming removed 7 bases at V and 0 bases at J, with 15 bases between. In DNA, the CDR3 is TGTGCCAGCATGGCAGGGAGGGTCATGAACACTGAAGCTTTCTTT. Translating gives CASMAGRVMNTEAFF.

The chain uses TRBV30 and TRBJ2-3; TRBD2 is a possible D gene (6 bases). V gave up 2 bases and J gave up 5 bases, with 20 bases separating them. This CDR3 region has 16 residues. CDR1 is GTSNPN, CDR2 SVGIG, per germline (reference sequence). The CDR3 protein is CAWSLRDRTGGDTQYF. The CDR3 DNA reads TGTGCCTGGAGTTTGCGGGATAGGACTGGGGGAGATACGCAGTATTTT.

This chain uses TRBV23-1 with TRBJ1-6; a possible D gene is TRBD1 (5 bases). TRBV23-1 is sorted into the ORF group, with uncertain function. V was cut by 9 bases and J by 0 bases, with 12 bases left in between. The CDR3 sequence is 15 residues long. This CDR3 reads CARKQVCSYNSPLHF. DNA of the CDR3: TGCGCCAGAAAACAGGTTTGCTCCTATAATTCACCCCTCCACTTT.

This sequence joins TRBV23-1 and TRBJ1-2; D not certain. TRBV23-1 carries the ORF label, with uncertain function. The CDR3 is 15 amino acids. With 0 bases removed from V and 8 bases from J, the gap between germline ends came to 16 bases. As DNA, the CDR3 is TGCGCCAGCAGTCAATCGAGGGAGACTAGTCTCGGCTACACCTTC. Its protein product is CASSQSRETSLGYTF.

The rearrangement links TRBV2 to TRBJ2-4; the match to TRBD2 covers 12 bases. The CDR3 length is 17 residues. Trimming at V came to 4 bases and at J to 0 bases, leaving 4 bases not matched to a gene. Germline loops: CDR1 SNHLY, CDR2 FYNNEI. Here the CDR3 DNA reads TGTGCCAGCAGTGCTCCGGGACTAGCGGGAGCCAAAAACATTCAGTACTTC. Translated, it gives CASSAPGLAGAKNIQYF.

V is TRBV5-5 and J is TRBJ1-3, with a tentative D call TRBD1 (5 bases). The CDR3 runs to 15 residues. The ends were cut back, 1 base at V and 0 bases at J, with 8 bases in the middle. CDR1 SGHKS and CDR2 YYEKEE come from the germline V gene (reference sequence). The CDR3 loop is CASSLSDSSGNTIYF. As DNA, the CDR3 is TGTGCCAGCAGCTTGAGCGACAGCTCTGGAAACACCATATATTTT.

This chain joins TRBV27 and TRBJ2-3, with no clear D. CDR3 size: 17 residues. Germline loops: CDR1 MNHEY, CDR2 SMNVEV (reference sequence). V shed 6 bases and J shed 2 bases, with 21 bases lying between them. In DNA, the CDR3 is TGTGCCAGCAGCCCCCTGGTAGTTCCGTCCTCCACAGATACGCAGTATTTT. It specifies CASSPLVVPSSTDTQYF.

The chain joins TRBV5-1 to TRBJ2-3; TRBD1 agrees at 9 bases. The CDR3 length is 15 residues. V was clipped by 7 bases and J by 5 bases; unmatched bases: 11. From germline, CDR1 is SGHRS and CDR2 YFSETQ. The CDR3 loop reads CASRALRQGGDTQYF. The CDR3 nucleotides are TGCGCCAGCCGGGCGTTGAGACAGGGGGGAGATACGCAGTATTTT.

J is TRBJ1-2 and V is TRBV7-2; possible D gene TRBD1, 6 bases. Trimming took 4 bases from V and 4 from J, leaving 10 bases between them. The CDR3 runs to 13 residues. CDR1 is SGHTA and CDR2 is FQGNSA in the germline V gene. CDR3 loop: CASSSDRFYGYTF. The CDR3 bases are TGTGCCAGCAGCTCGGACAGATTCTATGGCTACACCTTC.

This clone has a single count. The chain combines TRBV7-3 with TRBJ2-5; 7 nucleotides line up with TRBD2. V was clipped by 1 base and J by 2 bases; unmatched bases: 4. Germline V gives CDR1 SGHTA, CDR2 FQGTGA. The CDR3 spans 15 residues. CDR3 sequence: CASSLIAGSQETQYF. CDR3 in DNA: TGTGCCAGCAGCTTAATAGCGGGTTCTCAAGAGACCCAGTACTTC.